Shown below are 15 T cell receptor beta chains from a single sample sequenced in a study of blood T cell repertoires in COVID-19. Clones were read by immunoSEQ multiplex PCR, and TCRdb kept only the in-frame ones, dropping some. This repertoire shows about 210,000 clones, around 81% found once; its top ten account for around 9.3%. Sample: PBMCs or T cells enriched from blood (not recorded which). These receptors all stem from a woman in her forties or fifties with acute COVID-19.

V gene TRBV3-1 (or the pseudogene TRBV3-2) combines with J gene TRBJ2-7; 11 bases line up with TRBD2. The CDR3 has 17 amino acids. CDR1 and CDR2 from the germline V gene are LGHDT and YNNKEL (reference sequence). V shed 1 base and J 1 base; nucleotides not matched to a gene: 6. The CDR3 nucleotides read TGTGCCAGCAGCCAAGGACTAGCGGGATTTGGGTCCTACGAGCAGTACTTC. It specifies CASSQGLAGFGSYEQYF.

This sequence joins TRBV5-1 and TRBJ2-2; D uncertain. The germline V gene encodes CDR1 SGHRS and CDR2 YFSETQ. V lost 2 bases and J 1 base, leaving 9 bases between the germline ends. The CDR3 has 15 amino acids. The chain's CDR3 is CASSFTDMNTGELFF. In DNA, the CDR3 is TGCGCCAGCAGCTTTACAGATATGAACACCGGGGAGCTGTTTTTT.

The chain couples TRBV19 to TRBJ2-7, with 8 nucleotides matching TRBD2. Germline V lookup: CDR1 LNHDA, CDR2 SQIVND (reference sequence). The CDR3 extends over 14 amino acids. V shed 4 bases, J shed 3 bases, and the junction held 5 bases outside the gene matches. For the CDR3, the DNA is TGTGCCAGTAGTACCCTAGCGGGTAACTACGAGCAGTACTTC. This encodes CASSTLAGNYEQYF. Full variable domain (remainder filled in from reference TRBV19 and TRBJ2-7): DGGITQSPKYLFRKEGQNVTLSCEQNLNHDAMYWYRQDPGQGLRLIYYSQIVNDFQKGDIAEGYSVSREKKESFPLTVTSAQKNPTAFYLCASSTLAGNYEQYFGPGTRLTVT.

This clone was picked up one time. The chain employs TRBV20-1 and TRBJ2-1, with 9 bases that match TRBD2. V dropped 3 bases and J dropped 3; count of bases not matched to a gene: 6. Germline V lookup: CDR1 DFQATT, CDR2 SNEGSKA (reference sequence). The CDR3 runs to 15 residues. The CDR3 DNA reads TGCAGTGCTAGTATCCCTAGCGGGGACTACAATGAGCAGTTCTTC. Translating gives CSASIPSGDYNEQFF.

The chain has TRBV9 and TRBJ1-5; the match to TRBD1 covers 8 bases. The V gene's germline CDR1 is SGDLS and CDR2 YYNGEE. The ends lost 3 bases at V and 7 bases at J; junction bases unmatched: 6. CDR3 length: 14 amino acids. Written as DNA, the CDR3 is TGTGCCAGCAGCGCCTCAGGGGGCGGACAGCCCCAGCATTTT. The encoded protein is CASSASGGGQPQHF.

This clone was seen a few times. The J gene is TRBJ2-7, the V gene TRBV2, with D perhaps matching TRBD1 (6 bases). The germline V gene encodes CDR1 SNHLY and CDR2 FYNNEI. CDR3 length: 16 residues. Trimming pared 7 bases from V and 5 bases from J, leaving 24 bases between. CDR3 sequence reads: CASIPRQGRKYNEQYF. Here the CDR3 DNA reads TGTGCCAGCATTCCCAGGCAGGGGCGAAAGTATAACGAGCAGTACTTC. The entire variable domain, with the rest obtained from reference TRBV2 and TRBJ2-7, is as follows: EPEVTQTPSHQVTQMGQEVILRCVPISNHLYFYWYRQILGQKVEFLVSFYNNEISEKSEIFDDQFSVERPDGSNFTLKIRSTKLEDSAMYFCASIPRQGRKYNEQYFGPGTRLTVT.

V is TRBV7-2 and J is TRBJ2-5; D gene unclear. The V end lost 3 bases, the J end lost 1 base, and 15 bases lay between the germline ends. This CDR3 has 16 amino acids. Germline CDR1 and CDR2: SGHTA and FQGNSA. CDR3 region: CASSFLRQVGQETQYF. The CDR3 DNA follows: TGTGCCAGCAGCTTCCTTCGACAAGTAGGCCAAGAGACCCAGTACTTC.

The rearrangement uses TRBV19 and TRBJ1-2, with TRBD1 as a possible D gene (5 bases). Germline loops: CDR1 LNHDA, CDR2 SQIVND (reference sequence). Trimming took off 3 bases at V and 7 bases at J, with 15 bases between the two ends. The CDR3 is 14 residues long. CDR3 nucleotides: TGTGCCAGTAGTATCTCCGCAGGGCCAGCTGGCTACACCTTC. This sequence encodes CASSISAGPAGYTF.

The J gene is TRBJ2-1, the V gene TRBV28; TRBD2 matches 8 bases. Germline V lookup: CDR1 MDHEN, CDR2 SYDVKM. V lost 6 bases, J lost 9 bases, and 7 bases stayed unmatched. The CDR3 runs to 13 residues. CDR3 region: CASRPSGSGEQFF. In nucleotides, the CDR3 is TGTGCCAGCAGGCCTAGCGGGTCTGGTGAGCAGTTCTTC.

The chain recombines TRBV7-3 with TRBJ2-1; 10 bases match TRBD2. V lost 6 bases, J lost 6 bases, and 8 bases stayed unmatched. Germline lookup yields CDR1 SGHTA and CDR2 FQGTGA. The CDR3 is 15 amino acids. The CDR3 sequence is CASSPSGSSGNEQFF. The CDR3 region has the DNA TGTGCCAGCAGTCCTAGCGGGAGCTCCGGCAATGAGCAGTTCTTC.

CDR3 protein: CATSRAGYSNQPQHF. The CDR3 DNA follows: TGTGCCACCAGCAGAGCAGGGTATAGCAATCAGCCCCAGCATTTT. This chain connects TRBV15 to TRBJ1-5, with D maybe TRBD1 (5 bases). Looked up from germline, CDR1 is LNHNV and CDR2 is YYDKDF (reference sequence). CDR3 length: 15 amino acids. V was trimmed by 1 base and J by 0 bases, leaving 7 bases between them. The complete variable domain, with remaining parts taken from reference TRBV15 and TRBJ1-5, reads DAMVIQNPRYQVTQFGKPVTLSCSQTLNHNVMYWYQQKSSQAPKLLFHYYDKDFNNEADTPDNFQSRRPNTSFCFLDIRSPGLGDTAMYLCATSRAGYSNQPQHFGDGTRLSIL.

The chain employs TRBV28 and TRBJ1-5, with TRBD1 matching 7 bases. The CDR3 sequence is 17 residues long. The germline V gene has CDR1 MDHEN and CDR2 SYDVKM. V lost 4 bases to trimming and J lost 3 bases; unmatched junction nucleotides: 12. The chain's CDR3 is CASSSLGQATNNQPQHF. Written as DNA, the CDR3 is TGTGCCAGCAGTTCCCTCGGACAGGCGACAAACAATCAGCCCCAGCATTTT.

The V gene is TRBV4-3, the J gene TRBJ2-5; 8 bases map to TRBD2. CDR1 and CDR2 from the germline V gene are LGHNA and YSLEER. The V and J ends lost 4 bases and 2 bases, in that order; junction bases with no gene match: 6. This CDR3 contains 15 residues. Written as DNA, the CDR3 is TGCGCCAGCAGCCCGGGACTAGACGGGCAAGAGACCCAGTACTTC. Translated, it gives CASSPGLDGQETQYF.

The CDR3 loop reads CASSQVDRGLDQPQHF. The CDR3 region has the DNA TGCGCCAGCAGCCAAGTGGACAGGGGGCTTGATCAGCCCCAGCATTTT. This sequence joins TRBV4-1 and TRBJ1-5; 11 nucleotides align to TRBD1. Germline V lookup: CDR1 MGHRA, CDR2 YSYEKL. The junction had 4 bases not matched to a gene; V was cut back by 1 base and J by 5 bases. The CDR3 runs 16 residues.

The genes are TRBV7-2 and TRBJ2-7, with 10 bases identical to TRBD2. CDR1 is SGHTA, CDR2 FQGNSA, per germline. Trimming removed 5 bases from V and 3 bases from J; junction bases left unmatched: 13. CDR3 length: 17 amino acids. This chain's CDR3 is CASSPQAGGLAGYEQYF. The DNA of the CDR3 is TGTGCCAGCAGCCCACAAGCGGGAGGGCTAGCAGGCTACGAGCAGTACTTC.